A single sample is the source of the 2 T cell receptor beta chains below, sequenced in a study of control samples from healthy donors and cancer patients. Assay: immunoSEQ multiplex PCR; the TCRdb copy retains only in-frame clones and omits some. The sample consists of approximately 58,000 clones, about 90% of them appearing once. The sequencing input was PBMCs. Every receptor here comes from an older woman with lung cancer.

The chain uses TRBV2 and TRBJ1-6, with D perhaps TRBD1 (5 bases). The V gene's germline CDR1 is SNHLY and CDR2 FYNNEI. The germline V and J ends were trimmed by 9 bases and 9 bases, with 21 bases remaining between them. This CDR3 region has 15 residues. For the CDR3, the DNA is TGTGCCAGTAGAGGGTTTCGGACACCTACTTCACCCCTCCACTTT. This codes for CASRGFRTPTSPLHF.

This chain links TRBV24-1 with TRBJ2-5, with D possibly being TRBD1 (5 bases). V was trimmed by 3 bases and J by 4 bases, leaving 5 bases between them. Germline V gives CDR1 KGHDR, CDR2 SFDVKD. The CDR3 spans 12 residues. In DNA, the CDR3 is TGTGCCACCAGTGATAGGGGAGAGACCCAGTACTTC. Protein product: CATSDRGETQYF.